Given below is one T cell receptor beta chain in context. As yet, its antigen is unknown. Clones were read by immunoSEQ multiplex PCR, and TCRdb kept only the in-frame ones, dropping some. The profile shows roughly 50,000 clones, around 92% of them singletons. CDR3 length equals 13 residues. V lost 8 bases and J 7 bases, leaving 15 bases between the germline ends. From germline, CDR1 is MNHEY and CDR2 SVGAGI. The data belong to a study of T cell responses to AZD1222 COVID-19 vaccine. Study conclusions and caveats: Close to half of all spike-specific TCRs reportedly target regions of the variants that are unmutated.

The material was peripheral blood, obtained 28 days after the second AZD1222 dose. V and J are TRBV6-5 and TRBJ1-5; D call uncertain. This receptor was taken from an adult who received the AZD1222 COVID-19 vaccine. Here the CDR3 DNA reads TGTGCCAGCGGACGGGAAATTGGGCAGCCCCAGCATTTT. This gives the protein CASGREIGQPQHF.